What follows are 29 T cell receptor beta chains derived from one specimen sequenced in a study of CD8+ T cells in alopecia areata. The treatment here: oral pan-JAK inhibitor, 5-10 mg twice daily. Extraction of RNA preceded its reverse transcription into cDNA, which served as the sequencing template. Repertoires were generated with immunoSEQ multiplex PCR, while TCRdb's copy carries only in-frame clones and drops some. The data contain 170,000 or so clones, about 60% of them singletons. This specimen consisted of CD8+ T cells sorted from blood, obtained at week 24, from a patient treated with tofacitinib. These receptors all stem from a human donor with alopecia areata.

This chain connects TRBV4-1 to TRBJ2-7; D is ambiguous. V lost 2 bases to trimming and J lost 0 bases, with 5 bases between them. This CDR3 region has 13 residues. Germline lookup yields CDR1 MGHRA and CDR2 YSYEKL. CDR3 coding DNA: TGCGCCAGCAGCCAATGGGGCTCCTACGAGCAGTACTTC. It encodes CASSQWGSYEQYF.

As concerns this clone: The junction does not match germline at one end; this may be a read error. The chain is built from TRBV11-2 and TRBJ2-7; 8 nucleotides match TRBD1. The germline CDR1 and CDR2 sequences are SGHAT and FQNNGV. The CDR3 has 15 amino acids. The CDR3 nucleotides read TGTGCCAGCGGCTTAGGGCAGGGGGCGGGCTACGAGCAGTACTTC. Its protein product is CASGLGQGAGYEQYF.

The J gene is TRBJ2-3, the V gene TRBV6-5; D gene uncertain. The V end lost 0 bases, the J end lost 11 bases, and 15 bases lay between the germline ends. Germline V gives CDR1 MNHEY, CDR2 SVGAGI. CDR3 length: 14 residues. The CDR3 sequence: CASSYSGHWFRQYF. The CDR3, as DNA: TGTGCCAGCAGTTACTCGGGCCACTGGTTTAGGCAGTATTTT.

The J gene is TRBJ1-4, the V gene TRBV5-6; 7 bases line up with TRBD1. V trimming: 5 bases; J trimming: 8 bases; junction bases outside the gene matches: 6. Germline V gives CDR1 SGHDT, CDR2 YYEEEE. The CDR3 spans 13 residues. CDR3 in amino acids: CASRRGGGEKLFF. The CDR3 DNA follows: TGTGCCAGCAGACGGGGAGGGGGCGAAAAACTGTTTTTT.

The genes are TRBV29-1 and TRBJ2-1, with 7 bases matching TRBD1. Germline V gene sequence: CDR1 SQVTM, CDR2 ANQGSEA. The CDR3 length is 14 residues. V gave up 4 bases and J gave up 3 bases; unmatched junction bases: 6. CDR3 residues: CSVAGTENYNEQFF. The CDR3 nucleotides are TGCAGCGTTGCGGGGACAGAAAACTACAATGAGCAGTTCTTC.

This clone was seen more than once but under ten times. This chain connects TRBV29-1 to TRBJ2-7; D gene uncertain. The CDR3 spans 13 residues. Trimming took 8 bases from V and 0 from J, leaving 14 bases between them. Germline CDR1 reads SQVTM; CDR2 reads ANQGSEA. CDR3 sequence (DNA): TGCAGCATCATCTGGGGTAGCTCCTACGAGCAGTACTTC. Amino acid sequence: CSIIWGSSYEQYF.

The chain couples TRBV6-6 to TRBJ2-2, with TRBD1 matching over 8 bases. The CDR3 extends over 15 amino acids. After removal of 5 bases from V and 9 bases from J, the junction contained 11 bases not matched to a gene. Germline CDR1 is MNHNY and CDR2 is SVGAGI (reference sequence). DNA for the CDR3: TGTGCCAGCAGTACCGGAACAGGGGGAGCGTGGGAGCTGTTTTTT. Translation: CASSTGTGGAWELFF.

This clone was counted between two and nine times. The chain has TRBV7-9 and TRBJ2-7; the match to TRBD1 covers 9 bases. This CDR3 has 14 amino acids. The germline V gene encodes CDR1 SEHNR and CDR2 FQNEAQ (reference sequence). J gave up 5 bases and V 5 bases, and 7 bases lay outside the gene matches. As DNA, the CDR3 is TGTGCCAGCAGCCCGACAGGGGGGAGGGACGAGCAGTACTTC. Protein: CASSPTGGRDEQYF. The full variable domain, rest sourced from reference TRBV7-9 and TRBJ2-7, is DTGVSQNPRHKITKRGQNVTFRCDPISEHNRLYWYRQTLGQGPEFLTYFQNEAQLEKSRLLSDRFSAERPKGSFSTLEIQRTEQGDSAMYLCASSPTGGRDEQYFGPGTRLTVT.

The rearrangement links TRBV4-1 to TRBJ2-7, with a weak D call TRBD1 (5 bases). The CDR3 has 14 residues. The V gene's germline CDR1 is MGHRA and CDR2 YSYEKL. V lost 0 bases to trimming and J lost 7 bases, with 13 bases between them. CDR3 sequence reads: CASSQELGPFEQYF. The CDR3 DNA sequence: TGCGCCAGCAGCCAAGAATTGGGGCCCTTTGAGCAGTACTTC.

This clone was found a few times. The V and J genes are TRBV30 and TRBJ2-7; D may be TRBD1 (5 bases). Trimming cost V 0 bases and J 2 bases, with 14 bases left between them. This CDR3 contains 15 residues. Germline CDR1 reads GTSNPN; CDR2 reads SVGIG (reference sequence). CDR3 nucleotides: TGTGCCTGGAGTGTTGGGGCAGGGTTAACCTACGAGCAGTACTTC. The encoded protein is CAWSVGAGLTYEQYF.

The rearrangement joins TRBV2 to TRBJ2-3, with D possibly called TRBD1 or TRBD2 (6 bases each). Germline assignment: CDR1 SNHLY and CDR2 FYNNEI. The V and J ends lost 6 bases and 5 bases respectively, with 15 bases between them. This CDR3 has 14 amino acids. The CDR3 region is CASSPSGAVDTQYF. Here the CDR3 DNA reads TGTGCCAGCAGCCCCTCGGGGGCGGTAGATACGCAGTATTTT.

In the case of this clone: One end of the junction fails to match germline, which may point to a read error. The chain recombines TRBV6-1 with TRBJ2-1, with a possible D match to TRBD1 (6 bases). The length of the CDR3 is 12 residues. The germline V gene has CDR1 MNHNS and CDR2 SASEGT. The CDR3 loop is CASSLMDSIQLF. The CDR3 bases are TGTGCCAGCAGTCTAATGGACAGTATTCAGCTCTTC.

The chain has TRBV7-2 and TRBJ2-3; D remains ambiguous. V dropped 1 base and J dropped 2 bases, with 10 bases sitting between them. CDR3 length: 15 amino acids. The germline gives CDR1 SGHTA, CDR2 FQGNSA. Written as DNA, the CDR3 is TGTGCCAGCAGCTTAGGGTGGAAGATCACAGATACGCAGTATTTT. It encodes CASSLGWKITDTQYF.

The CDR3 is CASSYGQRQYEQYF. CDR3 bases: TGTGCCAGCAGTTACGGACAGAGACAGTACGAGCAGTACTTC. V usage is TRBV6-5 and J usage is TRBJ2-7, with D possibly matching TRBD1 (6 bases). The CDR3 is 14 amino acids. Trimming removed 2 bases at V and 4 bases at J, with 12 bases between. The V gene's germline CDR1 is MNHEY and CDR2 SVGAGI.

V is TRBV19 and J is TRBJ1-2, with 12 nucleotides matching TRBD1. V shed 7 bases, J shed 6 bases, and the junction held 9 bases outside the gene matches. This CDR3 has 15 residues. Germline values: CDR1 LNHDA, CDR2 SQIVND (reference sequence). In DNA, the CDR3 is TGTGCCAGTACCGCGAGGGACAGGGGGCACGATGGCTACACCTTC. Protein product: CASTARDRGHDGYTF.

This clone turned up a few times. Other nucleotide sequences from this sample produce the same CDR3. This chain connects TRBV30 to TRBJ2-7, with D possibly TRBD2 on 7 matching bases. The CDR3 extends over 13 amino acids. Germline loops: CDR1 GTSNPN, CDR2 SVGIG (reference sequence). V lost 5 bases and J lost 3, with 14 bases in between. CDR3 loop: CAWEGGEGYEQYF. The CDR3 coding sequence is TGTGCCTGGGAGGGGGGGGAAGGCTACGAGCAGTACTTC.

This clone appeared a few times. This chain links TRBV4-1 with TRBJ1-6; no clear D gene. Germline V gene data show CDR1 as MGHRA and CDR2 as YSYEKL. Trimming shortened V by 3 bases and J by 10 bases, and 16 bases separated the two germline ends. This CDR3 spans 15 amino acids. The CDR3: CASSHQQGRASPLHF. CDR3 bases: TGCGCCAGCAGCCACCAACAAGGGCGGGCATCACCCCTCCACTTT.

The chain recombines TRBV2 with TRBJ1-1; no reliable D call. The CDR3 covers 12 residues. Germline CDR1 and CDR2: SNHLY and FYNNEI. Trimming pared 6 bases from V and 1 base from J, leaving 6 bases between. CDR3: CASRQQNTEAFF. The DNA of the CDR3 is TGTGCCAGCAGACAACAGAACACTGAAGCTTTCTTT.

A word on this clone: Other DNA sequences in the sample encode the same CDR3. The chain links TRBV5-1 to TRBJ1-1, with D possibly being TRBD1 (6 bases). Germline loops: CDR1 SGHRS, CDR2 YFSETQ. V lost 4 bases and J 4 bases, leaving 11 bases between the germline ends. The CDR3 consists of 13 residues. CDR3 DNA: TGCGCCAGCAGCCGGACAGTCGGCACTGAAGCTTTCTTT. Amino acids: CASSRTVGTEAFF.

This clone has only a few counts. The genes are TRBV7-9 and TRBJ2-7; TRBD1 agrees at 7 bases. From germline, CDR1 is SEHNR and CDR2 FQNEAQ (reference sequence). V lost 4 bases, J lost 3 bases, and 9 bases stayed unmatched. This CDR3 is 15 amino acids long. The CDR3 DNA reads TGTGCCAGCAGCTCCGGGACAGAGAATTTCTACGAGCAGTACTTC. Protein product: CASSSGTENFYEQYF.

The chain carries TRBV29-1 and TRBJ2-1; TRBD1 is a possible D gene (6 bases). The V and J ends lost 6 bases and 3 bases respectively, with 18 bases between them. Germline assignment: CDR1 SQVTM and CDR2 ANQGSEA. This CDR3 region has 15 residues. In nucleotides, the CDR3 is TGCAGCGTCCAAATCCCAGGGGTCCTCTACAATGAGCAGTTCTTC. Residues: CSVQIPGVLYNEQFF.

The chain is built from TRBV7-9 and TRBJ2-2; D is possibly TRBD1 (6 bases). Trimming shortened V by 5 bases and J by 5 bases, and 27 bases separated the two germline ends. The CDR3 length is 19 residues. Germline V CDR1 and CDR2: SEHNR, FQNEAQ (reference sequence). The CDR3, as DNA: TGTGCCAGCAGCCCTACGACCTCAGACCCGACCAGGGGTACCGGGGAGCTGTTTTTT. As protein: CASSPTTSDPTRGTGELFF. The whole variable domain, remainder taken from reference TRBV7-9 and TRBJ2-2, is DTGVSQNPRHKITKRGQNVTFRCDPISEHNRLYWYRQTLGQGPEFLTYFQNEAQLEKSRLLSDRFSAERPKGSFSTLEIQRTEQGDSAMYLCASSPTTSDPTRGTGELFFGEGSRLTVL.

The chain links TRBV7-8 to TRBJ2-1; TRBD2 aligns across 7 bases. Per the germline V gene, CDR1 is SGHVS and CDR2 is FQNEAQ. V lost 5 bases, J lost 8 bases, and 6 bases stayed unmatched. This CDR3 contains 13 residues. In nucleotides, the CDR3 is TGTGCCAGCAGCCCGGGGACTACGGATGAGCAGTTCTTC. Translating gives CASSPGTTDEQFF. Full variable domain (rest looked up from reference TRBV7-8 and TRBJ2-1): GAGVSQSPRYKVAKRGQDVALRCDPISGHVSLFWYQQALGQGPEFLTYFQNEAQLDKSGLPSDRFFAERPEGSVSTLKIQRTQQEDSAVYLCASSPGTTDEQFFGPGTRLTVL.

This chain links TRBV30 with TRBJ2-5; D is uncertain. This CDR3 spans 14 amino acids. With 1 base removed from V and 0 bases from J, the gap between germline ends came to 9 bases. From germline, CDR1 is GTSNPN and CDR2 SVGIG (reference sequence). CDR3 loop: CAWSGAAYQETQYF. The CDR3 DNA follows: TGTGCCTGGAGTGGGGCTGCGTACCAAGAGACCCAGTACTTC.

The rearrangement links TRBV27 to TRBJ1-6; TRBD1 is a possible D gene (6 bases). The V end lost 3 bases, the J end lost 4 bases, and 13 bases lay between the germline ends. The CDR3 consists of 16 residues. The germline gives CDR1 MNHEY, CDR2 SMNVEV (reference sequence). The CDR3 reads CASSFGTRTYNSPLHF. The CDR3 DNA reads TGTGCCAGCAGTTTTGGGACAAGAACTTATAATTCACCCCTCCACTTT.

The chain recombines TRBV7-9 with TRBJ1-1; TRBD1 is a possible D gene (6 bases). The V and J ends lost 6 bases and 8 bases respectively, with 10 bases between them. Germline CDR1 and CDR2: SEHNR and FQNEAQ (reference sequence). CDR3 length: 11 residues. The CDR3 loop reads CASRRQAEAFF. Written as DNA, the CDR3 is TGTGCCAGCAGAAGACAGGCGGAAGCTTTCTTT.

V and J are TRBV6-5 and TRBJ1-2; a weak D match, TRBD1 (6 bases). With 5 bases removed from V and 5 bases from J, the gap between germline ends came to 6 bases. In germline, CDR1 is MNHEY, CDR2 SVGAGI. This CDR3 comprises 11 residues. The CDR3 spells CASSTGYGYTF. Written as DNA, the CDR3 is TGTGCCAGCAGTACAGGGTATGGCTACACCTTC.

V is TRBV5-6 and J is TRBJ1-2; D gene ambiguous. V shed 0 bases and J shed 7 bases, with 10 bases lying between them. There are 13 residues in the CDR3. Germline CDR1 is SGHDT and CDR2 is YYEEEE. The chain's CDR3 is CASSLGSVSGYTF. The CDR3, as DNA: TGTGCCAGCAGCTTGGGTTCGGTCTCTGGCTACACCTTC.

The genes are TRBV6-5 and TRBJ1-2; 10 bases match TRBD1. Trimming cost V 0 bases and J 7 bases; bases outside gene matches: 5. Germline V lookup: CDR1 MNHEY, CDR2 SVGAGI. This CDR3 comprises 15 residues. CDR3 in amino acids: CASSYSAGQGTGYTF. CDR3 nucleotide sequence: TGTGCCAGCAGTTACTCCGCGGGACAGGGGACTGGCTACACCTTC.